What follows describes a single T cell receptor beta chain. The antigen is undetermined. Terminally differentiated effector memory CD45RA+ cells were excluded from the naive CD8 cells, which were CD45RO-negative and positively selected for CCR7. TCRdb's table, derived via immunoSEQ multiplex PCR, lists solely in-frame clones and lacks some. Of roughly 2 million clones in the sample, around 96% are singletons; the top ten hold approximately 1.2%. These data come from a study of shared clonotypes between healthy human individuals. About the research overall: Per-donor plates numbered three CD4 naive, three CD4 memory, two CD8 naive and one CD8 memory.

Findings and caveats of the study: Donor clonotype sharing was expected to depend on sequencing depth. For sorted subsets, rarefaction showed incomplete sequencing despite large depth. Non-shared clonotypes showed lower generation probabilities than clonotypes common to all four donors.

The sample was naive CD8+ T cells sorted from blood. This receptor was obtained from a young man in good health.

The chain's CDR3 is CASSVGTGRYSPLHF. DNA of the CDR3: TGTGCCAGCAGTGTCGGGACAGGGAGGTATTCACCCCTCCACTTT. V and J are TRBV6-1 and TRBJ1-6; the match to TRBD1 covers 9 bases. Per the germline V gene, CDR1 is MNHNS and CDR2 is SASEGT. With V trimmed by 4 bases and J by 8 bases, 6 bases remained unmatched. This CDR3 is 15 amino acids long.